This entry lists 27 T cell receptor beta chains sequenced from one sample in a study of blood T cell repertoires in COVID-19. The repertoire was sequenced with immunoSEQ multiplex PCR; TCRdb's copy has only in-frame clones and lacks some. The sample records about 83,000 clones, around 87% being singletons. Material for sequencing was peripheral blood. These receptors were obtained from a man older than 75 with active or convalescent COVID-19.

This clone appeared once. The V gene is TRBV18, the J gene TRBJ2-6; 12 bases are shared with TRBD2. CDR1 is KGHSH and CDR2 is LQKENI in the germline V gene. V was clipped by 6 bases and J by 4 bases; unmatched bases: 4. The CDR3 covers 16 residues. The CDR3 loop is CASSSGLAGGANVLTF. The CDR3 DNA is TGTGCCAGCTCCTCCGGACTAGCGGGAGGGGCCAACGTCCTGACTTTC.

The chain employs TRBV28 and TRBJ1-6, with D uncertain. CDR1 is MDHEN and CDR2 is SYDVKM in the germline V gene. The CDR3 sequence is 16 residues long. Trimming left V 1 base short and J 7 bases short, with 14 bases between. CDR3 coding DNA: TGTGCCAGCAGTTTATCAGTGGGGAGCGGGAATTCACCCCTCCACTTT. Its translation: CASSLSVGSGNSPLHF.

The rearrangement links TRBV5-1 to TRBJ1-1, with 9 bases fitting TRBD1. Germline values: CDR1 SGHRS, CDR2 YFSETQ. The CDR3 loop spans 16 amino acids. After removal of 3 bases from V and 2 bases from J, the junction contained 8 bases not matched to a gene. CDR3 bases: TGCGCCAGCAGCTCCTCACAGGGGGCAAAAAACACTGAAGCTTTCTTT. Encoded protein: CASSSSQGAKNTEAFF.

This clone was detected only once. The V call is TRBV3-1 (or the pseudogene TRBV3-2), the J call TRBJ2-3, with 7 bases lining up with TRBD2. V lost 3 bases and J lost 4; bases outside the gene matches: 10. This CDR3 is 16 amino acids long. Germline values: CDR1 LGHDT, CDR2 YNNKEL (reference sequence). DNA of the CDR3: TGTGCCAGCAGCCATGGGAAGCGGGGCCTCCCAGATACGCAGTATTTT. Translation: CASSHGKRGLPDTQYF.

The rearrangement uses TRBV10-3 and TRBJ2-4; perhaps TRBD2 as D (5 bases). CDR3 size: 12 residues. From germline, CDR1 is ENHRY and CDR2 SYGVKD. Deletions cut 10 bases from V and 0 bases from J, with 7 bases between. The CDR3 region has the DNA TGTGCCACCGGGGAAGCCAAAAACATTCAGTACTTC. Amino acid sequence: CATGEAKNIQYF.

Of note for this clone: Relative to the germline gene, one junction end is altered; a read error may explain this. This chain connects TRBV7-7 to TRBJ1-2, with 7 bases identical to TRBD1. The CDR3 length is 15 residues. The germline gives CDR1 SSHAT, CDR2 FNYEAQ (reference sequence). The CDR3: CASSPLQLTGRSSTF. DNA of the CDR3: TGTGCTAGCAGCCCCCTCCAGTTGACAGGGAGATCCAGCACCTTC. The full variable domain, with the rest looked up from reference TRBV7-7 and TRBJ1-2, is GAGVSQSPRYKVTKRGQDVTLRCDPISSHATLYWYQQALGQGPEFLTYFNYEAQPDKSGLPSDRFSAERPEGSISTLTIQRTEQRDSAMYRCASSPLQLTGRSSTFGSGTRLTVV.

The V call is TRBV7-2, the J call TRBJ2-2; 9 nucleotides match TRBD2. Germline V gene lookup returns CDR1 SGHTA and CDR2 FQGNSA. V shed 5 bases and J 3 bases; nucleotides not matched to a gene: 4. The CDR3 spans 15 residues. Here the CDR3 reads CASSVSGRDTGELFF. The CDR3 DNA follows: TGTGCCAGCAGCGTTAGCGGGAGAGACACCGGGGAGCTGTTTTTT.

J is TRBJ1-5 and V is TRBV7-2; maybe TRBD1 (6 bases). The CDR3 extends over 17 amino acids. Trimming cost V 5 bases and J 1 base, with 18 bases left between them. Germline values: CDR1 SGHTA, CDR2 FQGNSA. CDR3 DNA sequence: TGTGCCAGCAGCCCCCGGACAGCAGGGATGAGCAATCAGCCCCAGCATTTT. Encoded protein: CASSPRTAGMSNQPQHF.

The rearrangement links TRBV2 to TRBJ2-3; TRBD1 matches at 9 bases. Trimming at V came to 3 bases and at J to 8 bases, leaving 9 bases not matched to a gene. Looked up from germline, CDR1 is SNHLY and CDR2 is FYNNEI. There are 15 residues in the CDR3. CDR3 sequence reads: CASSETRDRAGTQYF. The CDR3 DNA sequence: TGTGCCAGCAGTGAGACCCGGGACAGGGCCGGTACGCAGTATTTT.

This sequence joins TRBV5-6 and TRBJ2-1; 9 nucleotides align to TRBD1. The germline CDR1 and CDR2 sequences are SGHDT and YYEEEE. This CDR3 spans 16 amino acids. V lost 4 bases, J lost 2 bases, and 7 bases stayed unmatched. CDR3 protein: CASSPRQGGTYNEQFF. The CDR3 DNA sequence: TGTGCCAGCAGCCCAAGACAGGGGGGCACCTACAATGAGCAGTTCTTC.

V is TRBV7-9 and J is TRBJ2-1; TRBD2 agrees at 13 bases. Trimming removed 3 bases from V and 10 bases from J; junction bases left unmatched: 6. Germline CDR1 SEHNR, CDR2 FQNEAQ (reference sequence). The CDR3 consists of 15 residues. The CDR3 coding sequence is TGTGCCAGCAGCTTGATACCGGGACTAGCGGGGGAGCAGTTCTTC. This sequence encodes CASSLIPGLAGEQFF.

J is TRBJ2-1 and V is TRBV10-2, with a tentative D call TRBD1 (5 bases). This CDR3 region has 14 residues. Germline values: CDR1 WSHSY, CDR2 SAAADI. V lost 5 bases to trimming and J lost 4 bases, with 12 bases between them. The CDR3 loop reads CASSPPDRYNEQFF. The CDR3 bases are TGCGCCAGCAGTCCCCCCGACAGATACAATGAGCAGTTCTTC.

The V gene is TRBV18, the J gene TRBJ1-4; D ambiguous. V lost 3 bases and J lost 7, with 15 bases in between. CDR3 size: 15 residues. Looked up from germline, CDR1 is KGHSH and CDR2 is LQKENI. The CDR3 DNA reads TGTGCCAGCTCACCTAGCTCAGAAGGAGGTGAAAAACTGTTTTTT. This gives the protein CASSPSSEGGEKLFF.

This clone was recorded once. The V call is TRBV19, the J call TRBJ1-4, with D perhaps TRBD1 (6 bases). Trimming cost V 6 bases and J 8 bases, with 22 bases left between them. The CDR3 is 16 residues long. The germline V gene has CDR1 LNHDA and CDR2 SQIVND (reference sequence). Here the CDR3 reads CASRPPRGTGGEKLFF. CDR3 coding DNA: TGTGCCAGTAGGCCTCCCAGGGGAACGGGAGGCGAAAAACTGTTTTTT. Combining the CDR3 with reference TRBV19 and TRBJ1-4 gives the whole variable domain DGGITQSPKYLFRKEGQNVTLSCEQNLNHDAMYWYRQDPGQGLRLIYYSQIVNDFQKGDIAEGYSVSREKKESFPLTVTSAQKNPTAFYLCASRPPRGTGGEKLFFGSGTQLSVL.

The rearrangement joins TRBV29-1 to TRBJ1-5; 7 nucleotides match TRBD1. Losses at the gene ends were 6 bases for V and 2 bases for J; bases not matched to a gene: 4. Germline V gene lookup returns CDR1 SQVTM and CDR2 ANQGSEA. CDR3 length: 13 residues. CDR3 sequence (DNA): TGCAGCGTCGGAACAGGGGGCAATCAGCCCCAGCATTTT. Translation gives CSVGTGGNQPQHF. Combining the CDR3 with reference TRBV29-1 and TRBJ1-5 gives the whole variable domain SAVISQKPSRDICQRGTSLTIQCQVDSQVTMMFWYRQQPGQSLTLIATANQGSEATYESGFVIDKFPISRPNLTFSTLTVSNMSPEDSSIYLCSVGTGGNQPQHFGDGTRLSIL.

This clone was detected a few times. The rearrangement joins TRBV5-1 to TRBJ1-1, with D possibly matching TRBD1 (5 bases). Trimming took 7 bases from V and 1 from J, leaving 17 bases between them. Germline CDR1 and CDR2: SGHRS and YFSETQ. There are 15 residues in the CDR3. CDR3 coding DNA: TGCGCCAGCGGGGGAACGGGAGGGCCGAACACTGAAGCTTTCTTT. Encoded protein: CASGGTGGPNTEAFF.

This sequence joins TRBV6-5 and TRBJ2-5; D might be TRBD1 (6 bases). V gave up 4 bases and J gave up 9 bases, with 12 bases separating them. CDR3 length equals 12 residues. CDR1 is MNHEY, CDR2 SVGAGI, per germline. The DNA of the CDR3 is TGTGCCAGCAGTTCCCTACAGGGATCCCAGTACTTC. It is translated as CASSSLQGSQYF.

CDR3 in amino acids: CASSQRDRGKLFF. The DNA for the CDR3 is TGTGCCAGCAGCCAAAGGGACAGAGGGAAACTGTTTTTT. The chain links TRBV6-2 or TRBV6-3 to TRBJ1-4; 7 bases are shared with TRBD1. With V trimmed by 6 bases and J by 11 bases, 9 bases remained unmatched. The CDR3 covers 13 residues. Germline V gene lookup returns CDR1 MNHEY and CDR2 SVGEGT.

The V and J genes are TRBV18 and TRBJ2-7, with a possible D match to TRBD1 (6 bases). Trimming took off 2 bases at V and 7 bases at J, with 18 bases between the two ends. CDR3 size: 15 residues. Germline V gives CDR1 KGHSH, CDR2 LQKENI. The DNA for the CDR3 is TGTGCCAGCTCACCAAGCCCAAGGGGGAGCGTTGAGCAGTACGTC. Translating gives CASSPSPRGSVEQYV.

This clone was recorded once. The CDR3 reads CASRNDRGYTGELFF. CDR3 DNA sequence: TGTGCCAGCAGGAACGACAGGGGTTACACCGGGGAGCTGTTTTTT. V and J are TRBV6-5 and TRBJ2-2; 8 positions agree with TRBD1. The germline V gene has CDR1 MNHEY and CDR2 SVGAGI. The CDR3 length is 15 residues. V lost 6 bases and J lost 3; bases outside the gene matches: 6.

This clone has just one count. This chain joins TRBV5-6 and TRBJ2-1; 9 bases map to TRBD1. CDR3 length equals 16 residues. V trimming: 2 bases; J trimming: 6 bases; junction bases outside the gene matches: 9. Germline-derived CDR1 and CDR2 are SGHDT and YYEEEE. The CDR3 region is CASSFSLRTGANEQFF. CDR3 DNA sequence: TGTGCCAGCAGCTTCTCCCTCCGGACAGGGGCCAATGAGCAGTTCTTC.

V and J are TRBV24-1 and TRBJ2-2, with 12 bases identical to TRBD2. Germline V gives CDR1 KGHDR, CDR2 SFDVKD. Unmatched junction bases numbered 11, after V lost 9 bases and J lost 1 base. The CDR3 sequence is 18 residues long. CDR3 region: CATSKTSGSAWNTGELFF. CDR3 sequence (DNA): TGTGCCACCTCGAAGACTAGCGGGAGCGCATGGAACACCGGGGAGCTGTTTTTT.

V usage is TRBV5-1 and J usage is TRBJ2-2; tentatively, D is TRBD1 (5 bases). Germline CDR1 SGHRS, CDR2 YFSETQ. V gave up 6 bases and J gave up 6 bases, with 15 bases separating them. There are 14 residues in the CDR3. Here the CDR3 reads CASTRAVESGELFF. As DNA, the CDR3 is TGCGCCAGCACCAGGGCAGTAGAATCCGGGGAGCTGTTTTTT.

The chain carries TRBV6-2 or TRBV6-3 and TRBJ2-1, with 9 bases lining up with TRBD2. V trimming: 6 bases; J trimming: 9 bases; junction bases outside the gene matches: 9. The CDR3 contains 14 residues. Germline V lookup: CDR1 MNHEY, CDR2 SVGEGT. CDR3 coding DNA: TGTGCCAGCAGCATTAGCGGGAGTGTTCCTGAGCAGTTCTTC. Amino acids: CASSISGSVPEQFF.

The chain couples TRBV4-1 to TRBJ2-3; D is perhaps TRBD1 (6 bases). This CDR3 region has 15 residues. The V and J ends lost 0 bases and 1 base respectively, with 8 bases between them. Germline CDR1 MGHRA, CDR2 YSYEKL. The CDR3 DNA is TGCGCCAGCAGCCAAGAAGGACAGCGCACAGATACGCAGTATTTT. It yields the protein CASSQEGQRTDTQYF.

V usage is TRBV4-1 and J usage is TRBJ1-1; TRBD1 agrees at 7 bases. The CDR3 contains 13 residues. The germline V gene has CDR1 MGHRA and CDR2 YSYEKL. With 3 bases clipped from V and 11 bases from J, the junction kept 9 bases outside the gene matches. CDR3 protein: CASSHETGPPAFF. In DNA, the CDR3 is TGCGCCAGCAGCCACGAGACAGGGCCTCCCGCTTTCTTT.

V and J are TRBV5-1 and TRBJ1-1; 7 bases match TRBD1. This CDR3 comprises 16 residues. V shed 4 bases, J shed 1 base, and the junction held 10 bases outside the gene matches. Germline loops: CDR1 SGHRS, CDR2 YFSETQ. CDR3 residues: CASSTDRDTPNTEAFF. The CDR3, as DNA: TGCGCCAGCAGCACCGACAGGGACACGCCGAACACTGAAGCTTTCTTT. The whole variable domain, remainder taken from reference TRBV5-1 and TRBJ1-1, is KAGVTQTPRYLIKTRGQQVTLSCSPISGHRSVSWYQQTPGQGLQFLFEYFSETQRNKGNFPGRFSGRQFSNSRSEMNVSTLELGDSALYLCASSTDRDTPNTEAFFGQGTRLTVV.